The clone carrying this T cell receptor beta chain was picked up a small number of times. Its antigen is not known. The sample is drawn from a study of T cells in Graves' hyperthyroidism and ophthalmopathy. Study-level results: Peripheral blood also featured most of the thyroid clonotypes expanded above 0.001.

CDR3 size: 13 residues. V lost 5 bases and J 0 bases, leaving 5 bases between the germline ends. Germline V gene sequence: CDR1 LNHDA, CDR2 SQIVND (reference sequence). Amplification yielded TCR beta CDR3 regions, with RNA transcripts as the source. TCR CDR3 regions were first amplified by RT-PCR with HTBI primers. TCRdb analysed the multiplex PCR reads with MiXCR anew, one entry per CDR3 protein. The sample has some 350,000 distinct CDR3 sequences, approximately 15% seen once. V gene TRBV19 combines with J gene TRBJ1-5; no definite D call. The sequencing sample was made of blood. The receptor's source is a woman aged 40 to 49 with Graves' ophthalmopathy. The CDR3 protein is CASSHDSNQPQHF. In nucleotides, the CDR3 is TGTGCCAGTAGTCACGATAGCAATCAGCCCCAGCATTTT.